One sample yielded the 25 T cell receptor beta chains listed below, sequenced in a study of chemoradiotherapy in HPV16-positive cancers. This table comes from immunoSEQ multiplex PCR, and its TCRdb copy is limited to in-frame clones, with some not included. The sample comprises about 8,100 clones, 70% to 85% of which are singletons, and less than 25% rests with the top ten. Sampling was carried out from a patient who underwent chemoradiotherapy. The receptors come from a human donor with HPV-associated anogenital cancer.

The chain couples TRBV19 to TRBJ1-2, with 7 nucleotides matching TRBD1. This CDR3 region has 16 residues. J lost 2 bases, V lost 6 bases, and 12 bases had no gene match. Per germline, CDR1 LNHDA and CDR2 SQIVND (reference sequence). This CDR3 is CASRYRGQAANYGYTF. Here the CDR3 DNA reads TGTGCCAGTAGATATAGAGGACAGGCCGCCAACTATGGCTACACCTTC. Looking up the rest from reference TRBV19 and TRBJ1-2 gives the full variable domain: DGGITQSPKYLFRKEGQNVTLSCEQNLNHDAMYWYRQDPGQGLRLIYYSQIVNDFQKGDIAEGYSVSREKKESFPLTVTSAQKNPTAFYLCASRYRGQAANYGYTFGSGTRLTVV.

The CDR3 loop reads CAWSVPHTGKRNYGYTF. The DNA for the CDR3 is TGTGCCTGGAGTGTACCCCATACAGGGAAGAGGAACTATGGCTACACCTTC. The chain recombines TRBV30 with TRBJ1-2; possible D gene TRBD1, 6 bases. Germline V CDR1 and CDR2: GTSNPN, SVGIG (reference sequence). The V end was cut by 0 bases, the J end by 2 bases, with 19 bases between. The CDR3 runs 17 residues.

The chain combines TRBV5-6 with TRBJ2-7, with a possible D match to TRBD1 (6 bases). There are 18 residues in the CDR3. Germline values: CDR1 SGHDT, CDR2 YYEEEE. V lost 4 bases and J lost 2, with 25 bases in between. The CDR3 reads CASSGLKRGTPWTYEQYF. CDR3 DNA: TGTGCCAGCAGCGGTCTCAAAAGAGGGACACCTTGGACCTACGAGCAGTACTTC.

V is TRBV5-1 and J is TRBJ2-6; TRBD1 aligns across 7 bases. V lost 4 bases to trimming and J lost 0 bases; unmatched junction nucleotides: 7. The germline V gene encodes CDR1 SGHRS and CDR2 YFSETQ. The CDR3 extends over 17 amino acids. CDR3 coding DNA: TGCGCCAGCAGCCCCCGGACAGGACCCTCTGGGGCCAACGTCCTGACTTTC. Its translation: CASSPRTGPSGANVLTF.

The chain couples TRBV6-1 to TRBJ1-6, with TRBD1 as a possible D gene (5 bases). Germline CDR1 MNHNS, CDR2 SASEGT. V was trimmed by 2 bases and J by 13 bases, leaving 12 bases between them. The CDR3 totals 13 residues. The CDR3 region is CASSETVRGPLHF. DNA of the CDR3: TGTGCCAGCAGTGAAACGGTCCGGGGGCCCCTCCACTTT.

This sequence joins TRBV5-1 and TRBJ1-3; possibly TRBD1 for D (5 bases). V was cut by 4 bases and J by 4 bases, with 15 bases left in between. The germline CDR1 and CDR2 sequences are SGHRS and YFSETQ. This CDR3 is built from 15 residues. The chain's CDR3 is CASSPDSPGGNTIYF. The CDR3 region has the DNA TGCGCCAGCAGCCCCGACAGTCCGGGAGGAAACACCATATATTTT.

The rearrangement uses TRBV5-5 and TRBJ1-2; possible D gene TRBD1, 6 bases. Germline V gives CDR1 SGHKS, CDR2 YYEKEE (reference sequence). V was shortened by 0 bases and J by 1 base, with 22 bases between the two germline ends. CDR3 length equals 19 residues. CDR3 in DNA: TGTGCCAGCAGCTTGGATTTAAGAACAGGGCGGAATTTTAACTATGGCTACACCTTC. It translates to CASSLDLRTGRNFNYGYTF.

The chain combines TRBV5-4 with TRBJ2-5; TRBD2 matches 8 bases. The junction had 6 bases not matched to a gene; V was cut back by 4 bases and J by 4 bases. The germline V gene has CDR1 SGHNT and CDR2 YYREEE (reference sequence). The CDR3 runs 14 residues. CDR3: CASSAGGRRETQYF. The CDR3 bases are TGTGCCAGCAGCGCGGGGGGTAGGAGAGAGACCCAGTACTTC.

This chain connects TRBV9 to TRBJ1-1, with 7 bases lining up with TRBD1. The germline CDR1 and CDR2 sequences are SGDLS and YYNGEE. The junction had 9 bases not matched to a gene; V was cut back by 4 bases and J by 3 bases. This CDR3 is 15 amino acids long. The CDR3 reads CASSLLQGQDTEAFF. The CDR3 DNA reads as TGTGCCAGCAGCCTATTACAGGGGCAGGACACTGAAGCTTTCTTT. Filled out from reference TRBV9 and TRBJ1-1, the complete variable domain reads DSGVTQTPKHLITATGQRVTLRCSPRSGDLSVYWYQQSLDQGLQFLIQYYNGEERAKGNILERFSAQQFPDLHSELNLSSLELGDSALYFCASSLLQGQDTEAFFGQGTRLTVV.

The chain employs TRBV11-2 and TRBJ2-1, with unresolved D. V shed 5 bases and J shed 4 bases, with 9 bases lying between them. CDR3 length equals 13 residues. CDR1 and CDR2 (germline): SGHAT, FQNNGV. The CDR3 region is CASSRTLYNEQFF. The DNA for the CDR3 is TGTGCCAGCAGCCGTACGCTTTACAATGAGCAGTTCTTC.

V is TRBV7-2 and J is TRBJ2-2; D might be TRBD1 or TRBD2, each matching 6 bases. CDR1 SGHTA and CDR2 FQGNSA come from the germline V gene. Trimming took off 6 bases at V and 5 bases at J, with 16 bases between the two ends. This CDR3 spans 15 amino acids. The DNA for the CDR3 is TGTGCCAGCAGGCAAGGGTTAGGGGGGACCGGGGAGCTGTTTTTT. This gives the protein CASRQGLGGTGELFF.

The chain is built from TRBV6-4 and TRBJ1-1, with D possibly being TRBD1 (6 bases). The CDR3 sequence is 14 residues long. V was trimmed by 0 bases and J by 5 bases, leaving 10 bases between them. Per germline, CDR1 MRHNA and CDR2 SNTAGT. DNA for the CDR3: TGTGCCAGCAGTGACTCGAGTAGGGGGACTGAAGCTTTCTTT. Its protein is CASSDSSRGTEAFF.

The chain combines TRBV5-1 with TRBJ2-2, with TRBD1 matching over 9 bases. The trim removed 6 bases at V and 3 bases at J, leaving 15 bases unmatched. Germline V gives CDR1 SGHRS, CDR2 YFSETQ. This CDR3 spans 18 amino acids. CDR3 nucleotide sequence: TGCGCCAGCACCCCCGGGACAGGGAAGTCGATTTACACCGGGGAGCTGTTTTTT. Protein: CASTPGTGKSIYTGELFF.

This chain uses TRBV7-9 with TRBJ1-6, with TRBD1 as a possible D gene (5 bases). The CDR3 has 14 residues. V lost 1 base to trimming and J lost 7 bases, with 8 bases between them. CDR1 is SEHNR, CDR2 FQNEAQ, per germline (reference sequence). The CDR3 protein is CASSLVTANSPLHF. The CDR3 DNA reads TGTGCCAGCAGCTTAGTGACAGCCAATTCACCCCTCCACTTT.

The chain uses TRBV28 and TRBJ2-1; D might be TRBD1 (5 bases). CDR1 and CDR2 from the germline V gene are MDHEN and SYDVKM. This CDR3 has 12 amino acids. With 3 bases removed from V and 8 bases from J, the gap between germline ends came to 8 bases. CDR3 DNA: TGTGCCAGCAGTTTCCAGGGTGATGAGCAGTTCTTC. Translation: CASSFQGDEQFF.

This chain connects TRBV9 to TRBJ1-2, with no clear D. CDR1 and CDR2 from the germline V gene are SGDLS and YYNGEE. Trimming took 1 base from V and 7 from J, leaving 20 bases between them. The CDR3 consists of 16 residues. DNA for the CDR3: TGTGCCAGCAGCGTACAGGCCTCGGGCTATCTCGGTGGCTACACCTTC. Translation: CASSVQASGYLGGYTF.

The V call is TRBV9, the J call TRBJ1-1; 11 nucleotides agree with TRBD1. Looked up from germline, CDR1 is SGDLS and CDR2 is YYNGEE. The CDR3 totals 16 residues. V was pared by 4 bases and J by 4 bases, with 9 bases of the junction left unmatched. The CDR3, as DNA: TGTGCCAGCAGCCGTTGGACAGGGGGCGTTAGCACTGAAGCTTTCTTT. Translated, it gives CASSRWTGGVSTEAFF.

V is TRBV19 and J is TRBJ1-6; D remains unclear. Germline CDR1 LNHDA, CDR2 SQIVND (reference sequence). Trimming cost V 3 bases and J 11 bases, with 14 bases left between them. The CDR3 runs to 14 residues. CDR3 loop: CASSMGGKVAPLHF. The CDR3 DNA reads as TGTGCCAGTAGTATGGGTGGCAAGGTGGCACCCCTCCACTTT.

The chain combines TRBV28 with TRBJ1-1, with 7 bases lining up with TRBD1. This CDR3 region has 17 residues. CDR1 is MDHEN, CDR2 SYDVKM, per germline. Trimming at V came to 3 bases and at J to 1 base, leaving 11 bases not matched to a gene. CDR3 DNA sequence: TGTGCCAGCAGTTTTTTACCCACAGGGGAGGGGAACACTGAAGCTTTCTTT. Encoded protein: CASSFLPTGEGNTEAFF. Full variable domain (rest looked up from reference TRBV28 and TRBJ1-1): DVKVTQSSRYLVKRTGEKVFLECVQDMDHENMFWYRQDPGLGLRLIYFSYDVKMKEKGDIPEGYSVSREKKERFSLILESASTNQTSMYLCASSFLPTGEGNTEAFFGQGTRLTVV.

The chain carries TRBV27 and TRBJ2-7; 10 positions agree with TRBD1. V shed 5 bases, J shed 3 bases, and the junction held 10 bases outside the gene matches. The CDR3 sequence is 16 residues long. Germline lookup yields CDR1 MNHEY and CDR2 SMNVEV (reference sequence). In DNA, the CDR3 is TGTGCCAGCAGTCCCGGTCGACAGGGGGCTTTCTACGAGCAGTACTTC. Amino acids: CASSPGRQGAFYEQYF.

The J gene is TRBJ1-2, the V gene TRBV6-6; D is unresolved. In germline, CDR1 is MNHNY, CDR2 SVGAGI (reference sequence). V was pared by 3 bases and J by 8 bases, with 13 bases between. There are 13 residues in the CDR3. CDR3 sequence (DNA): TGTGCCAGCAGTTATTCGGACCCCCCGGGCTACACCTTC. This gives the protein CASSYSDPPGYTF.

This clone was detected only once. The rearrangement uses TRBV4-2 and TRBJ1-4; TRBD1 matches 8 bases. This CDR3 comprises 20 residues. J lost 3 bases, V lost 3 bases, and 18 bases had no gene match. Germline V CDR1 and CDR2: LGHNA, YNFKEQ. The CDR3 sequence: CASSHQRGRGRLIANEKLFF. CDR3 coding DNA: TGTGCCAGCAGCCACCAGCGGGGCAGGGGGCGTTTGATCGCTAATGAAAAACTGTTTTTT.

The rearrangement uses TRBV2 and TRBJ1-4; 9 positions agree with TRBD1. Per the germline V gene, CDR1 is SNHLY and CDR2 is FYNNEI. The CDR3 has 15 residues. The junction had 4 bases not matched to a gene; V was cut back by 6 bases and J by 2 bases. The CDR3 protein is CASRAGTGTNEKLFF. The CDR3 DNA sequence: TGTGCCAGCAGGGCTGGGACAGGGACTAATGAAAAACTGTTTTTT. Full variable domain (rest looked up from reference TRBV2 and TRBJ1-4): EPEVTQTPSHQVTQMGQEVILRCVPISNHLYFYWYRQILGQKVEFLVSFYNNEISEKSEIFDDQFSVERPDGSNFTLKIRSTKLEDSAMYFCASRAGTGTNEKLFFGSGTQLSVL.

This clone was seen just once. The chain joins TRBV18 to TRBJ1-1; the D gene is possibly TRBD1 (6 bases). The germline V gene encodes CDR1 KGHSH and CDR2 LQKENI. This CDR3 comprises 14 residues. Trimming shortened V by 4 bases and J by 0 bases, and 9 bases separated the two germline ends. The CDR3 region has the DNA TGTGCCAGCTCACAGGACAGAATGAACACTGAAGCTTTCTTT. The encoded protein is CASSQDRMNTEAFF.

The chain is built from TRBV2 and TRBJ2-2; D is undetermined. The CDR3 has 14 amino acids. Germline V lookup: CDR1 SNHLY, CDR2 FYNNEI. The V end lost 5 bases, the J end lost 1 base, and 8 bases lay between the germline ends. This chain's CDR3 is CASSSQLNTGELFF. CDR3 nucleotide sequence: TGTGCCAGCAGTAGTCAGCTGAACACCGGGGAGCTGTTTTTT.